These T cell receptor beta chains were read from a single sample in a study of T cell responses to AZD1222 COVID-19 vaccine. Profiling relied on immunoSEQ multiplex PCR, and the TCRdb table lists in-frame clones only, not all of them. The sample includes fewer than 200,000 clones, 85% to 90% seen only once; the top ten take 6.1%. The source material was peripheral blood, sampled on day 0 of AZD1222 vaccination. The receptors originated from an adult in good health. CDR3s include the opening cysteine and the closing phenylalanine or tryptophan. D genes are given only for firm matches. Clone size is given for some rows only: seen once, a few or many times, or a class if the clone is expanded.

length	D	size	V	J	CDR3	DNA
15	TRBD2	NA	TRBV15	TRBJ2-1	CATSRERRGYNEQFF	TGTGCCACCAGCAGAGAGCGGCGGGGGTACAATGAGCAGTTCTTC
13	NA	NA	TRBV10-3	TRBJ1-5	CAISAGEYQPQHF	TGTGCCATCAGTGCGGGGGAGTATCAGCCCCAGCATTTT
11	NA	NA	TRBV29-1	TRBJ2-1	CVVGPYNEQFF	TGCGTCGTGGGACCCTACAATGAGCAGTTCTTC
13	NA	NA	TRBV19	TRBJ1-5	CASSGSRLSAQHF	TGTGCCAGTAGCGGCAGTAGGCTTTCGGCCCAGCATTTT
15	TRBD2	NA	TRBV30	TRBJ2-2	CAWSGTSGISGELFF	TGTGCCTGGAGTGGGACTAGCGGTATTTCCGGGGAGCTGTTTTTT
14	NA	NA	TRBV27	TRBJ2-3	CASSSRGQGDTQYF	TGTGCCAGCAGTTCGCGGGGGCAAGGGGATACGCAGTATTTT
14	TRBD1	NA	TRBV28	TRBJ1-2	CASSLGQGNYGYTF	TGTGCCAGCAGTTTAGGACAGGGGAACTATGGCTACACCTTC
14	TRBD2	once	TRBV7-9	TRBJ2-3	CASSVAGDTDTQYF	TGTGCCAGCAGCGTAGCGGGGGACACAGATACGCAGTATTTT
14	NA	NA	TRBV28	TRBJ1-5	CASSLTEGQAFKHF	TGTGCCAGCAGTTTAACCGAAGGGCAGGCCTTTAAGCATTTT
13	NA	NA	TRBV19	TRBJ2-5	CASSIGTVETQYF	TGTGCCAGTAGCATTGGGACGGTCGAGACCCAGTACTTC
15	TRBD2	NA	TRBV14	TRBJ2-5	CASSRAGGIQETQYF	TGTGCCAGCAGCCGAGCGGGGGGGATCCAAGAGACCCAGTACTTC
14	NA	NA	TRBV7-9	TRBJ2-7	CASSHPGQGYEQYF	TGTGCCAGCAGTCATCCGGGACAAGGCTACGAGCAGTACTTC
14	NA	NA	TRBV29-1	TRBJ2-3	CSVGLLGAADTQYF	TGCAGCGTTGGACTGCTGGGTGCGGCAGATACGCAGTATTTT
13	NA	NA	TRBV12-3/TRBV12-4	TRBJ1-5	CASSFSGMQPQHF	TGTGCCAGCAGCTTCTCAGGGATGCAGCCCCAGCATTTT
13	NA	NA	TRBV2	TRBJ2-7	CASSLGRSYEQYF	TGTGCCAGCAGTTTGGGACGGTCCTACGAGCAGTACTTC
15	TRBD1	NA	TRBV27	TRBJ2-7	CASSFGGQGAYEQYF	TGTGCCAGCAGTTTTGGAGGACAGGGGGCCTACGAGCAGTACTTC
16	TRBD1	NA	TRBV19	TRBJ2-1	CASSARGQASYNEQFF	TGTGCCAGTAGTGCCCGGGGACAGGCTTCCTACAATGAGCAGTTCTTC
14	NA	NA	TRBV24-1	TRBJ1-2	CATSDLWSSYGYTF	TGTGCCACCAGTGATTTATGGAGCAGCTATGGCTACACCTTC
13	NA	NA	TRBV30	TRBJ2-3	CAWKDRLTDTQYF	TGTGCCTGGAAGGACCGACTCACAGATACGCAGTATTTT
15	NA	NA	TRBV5-1	TRBJ1-1	CASSLIGGGSTEAFF	TGCGCCAGCAGCTTGATCGGGGGTGGGAGCACTGAAGCTTTCTTT
15	NA	NA	TRBV2	TRBJ1-4	CASSEALRGKGKLFF	TGTGCCAGCAGTGAAGCCCTACGGGGTAAGGGAAAACTGTTTTTT
15	TRBD2	NA	TRBV18	TRBJ2-2	CASSRVAGEAGELFF	TGTGCCAGCTCACGAGTAGCGGGGGAGGCCGGGGAGCTGTTTTTT
14	NA	once	TRBV28	TRBJ1-6	CASSLGNLNSPLHF	TGTGCCAGCAGCCTAGGGAACTTAAATTCACCCCTCCACTTT
15	NA	NA	TRBV6-4	TRBJ1-3	CANPTGAASGNTIYF	TGTGCCAACCCGACCGGGGCAGCCTCTGGAAACACCATATATTTT
15	NA	NA	TRBV28	TRBJ2-2	CASTEGLSNTGELFF	TGTGCCAGCACTGAGGGGCTATCGAACACCGGGGAGCTGTTTTTT
16	TRBD1	NA	TRBV30	TRBJ1-5	CAWSIKQGQGNQPQHF	TGTGCCTGGAGTATAAAACAAGGACAGGGCAATCAGCCCCAGCATTTT
17	TRBD1	NA	TRBV3-1/TRBV3-2	TRBJ2-1	CASSQDRGQGLYNEQFF	TGTGCCAGCAGCCAAGACCGGGGACAGGGGTTATACAATGAGCAGTTCTTC
14	NA	NA	TRBV6-5	TRBJ1-3	CASSPDSSGNTIYF	TGTGCCAGCAGCCCGGATAGCTCTGGAAACACCATATATTTT
20	TRBD2	NA	TRBV19	TRBJ2-3	CASSSILGLAGAYSADTQYF	TGTGCCAGTAGTTCAATCCTGGGGCTAGCGGGAGCTTATTCGGCAGATACGCAGTATTTT
16	TRBD1	NA	TRBV27	TRBJ1-2	CASSFHRDRTTYGYTF	TGTGCCAGCAGTTTCCACCGGGACAGGACCACCTATGGCTACACCTTC
15	NA	NA	TRBV19	TRBJ2-2	CASSMNRERTGELFF	TGTGCCAGTAGTATGAACAGGGAACGTACCGGGGAGCTGTTTTTT